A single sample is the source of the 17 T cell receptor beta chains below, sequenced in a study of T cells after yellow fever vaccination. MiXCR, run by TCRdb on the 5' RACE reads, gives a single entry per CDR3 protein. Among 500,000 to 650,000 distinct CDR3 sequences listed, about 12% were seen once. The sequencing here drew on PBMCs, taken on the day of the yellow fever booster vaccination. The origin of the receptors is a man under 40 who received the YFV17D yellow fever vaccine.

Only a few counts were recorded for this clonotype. The CDR3 region is CASSQTLSLAELSYEQYF. Here the CDR3 DNA reads TGCGCCAGCAGCCAAACCCTAAGTTTAGCGGAGCTCTCCTACGAGCAGTACTTC. The chain recombines TRBV4-3 with TRBJ2-7, with a possible D match to TRBD2 (6 bases). CDR1 LGHNA and CDR2 YSLEER come from the germline V gene. The CDR3 totals 18 residues. V dropped 2 bases and J dropped 0 bases, with 20 bases sitting between them.

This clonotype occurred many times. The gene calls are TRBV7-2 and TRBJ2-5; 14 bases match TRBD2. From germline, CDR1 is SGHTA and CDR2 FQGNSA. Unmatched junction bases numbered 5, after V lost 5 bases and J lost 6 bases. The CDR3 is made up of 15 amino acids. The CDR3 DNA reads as TGTGCCAGCAGCCTGACTAGCGGGAGGGCTAAGACCCAGTACTTC. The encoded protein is CASSLTSGRAKTQYF.

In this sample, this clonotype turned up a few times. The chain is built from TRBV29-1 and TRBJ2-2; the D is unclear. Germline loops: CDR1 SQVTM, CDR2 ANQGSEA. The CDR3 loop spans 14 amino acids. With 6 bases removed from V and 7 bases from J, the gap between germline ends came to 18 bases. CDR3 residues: CSVQQRSVGGELFF. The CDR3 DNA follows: TGCAGCGTCCAACAGAGGTCTGTGGGCGGGGAGCTGTTTTTT.

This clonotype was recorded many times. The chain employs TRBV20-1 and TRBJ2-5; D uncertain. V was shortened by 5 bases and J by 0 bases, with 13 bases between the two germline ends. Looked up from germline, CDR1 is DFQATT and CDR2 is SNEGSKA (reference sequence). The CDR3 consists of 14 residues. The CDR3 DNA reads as TGCAGTGCTTTGACGACCAGCAACCAAGAGACCCAGTACTTC. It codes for CSALTTSNQETQYF.

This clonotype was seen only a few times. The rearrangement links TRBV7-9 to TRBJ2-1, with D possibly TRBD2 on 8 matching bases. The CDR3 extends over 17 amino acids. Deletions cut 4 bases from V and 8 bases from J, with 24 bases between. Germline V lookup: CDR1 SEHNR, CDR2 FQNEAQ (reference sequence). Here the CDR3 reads CASSSGQEREGSHEQFF. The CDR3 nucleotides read TGTGCCAGCAGCTCCGGACAGGAACGGGAGGGGAGCCATGAGCAGTTCTTC.

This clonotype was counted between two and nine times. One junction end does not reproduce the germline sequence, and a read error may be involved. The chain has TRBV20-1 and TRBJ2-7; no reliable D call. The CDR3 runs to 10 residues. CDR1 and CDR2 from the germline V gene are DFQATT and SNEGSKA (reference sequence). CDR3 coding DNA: TGCAGTGCTAGATCCGCCGCGCCAATCTTC. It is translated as CSARSAAPIF.

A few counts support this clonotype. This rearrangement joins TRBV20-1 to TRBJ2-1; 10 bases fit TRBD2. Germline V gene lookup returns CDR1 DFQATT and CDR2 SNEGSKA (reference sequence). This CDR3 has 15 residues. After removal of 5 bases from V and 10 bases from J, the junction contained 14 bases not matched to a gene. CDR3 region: CSAQAALAGVWEQFF. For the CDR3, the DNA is TGCAGTGCTCAGGCAGCGCTAGCGGGAGTATGGGAGCAGTTCTTC.

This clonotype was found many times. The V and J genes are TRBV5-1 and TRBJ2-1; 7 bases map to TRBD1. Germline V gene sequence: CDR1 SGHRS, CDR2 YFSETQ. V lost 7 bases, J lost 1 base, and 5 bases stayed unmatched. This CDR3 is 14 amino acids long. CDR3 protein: CASGDRESYNEQFF. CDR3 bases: TGCGCCAGCGGAGACAGGGAATCCTACAATGAGCAGTTCTTC.

The CDR3 nucleotides are TGTGCCTGGAGCACGGGACTAGCGAGCACAGATACGCAGTATTTT. Its translation is CAWSTGLASTDTQYF. V usage is TRBV30 and J usage is TRBJ2-3; TRBD2 agrees at 10 bases. V gave up 3 bases and J gave up 0 bases; unmatched junction bases: 3. This CDR3 contains 15 residues. Per the germline V gene, CDR1 is GTSNPN and CDR2 is SVGIG (reference sequence).

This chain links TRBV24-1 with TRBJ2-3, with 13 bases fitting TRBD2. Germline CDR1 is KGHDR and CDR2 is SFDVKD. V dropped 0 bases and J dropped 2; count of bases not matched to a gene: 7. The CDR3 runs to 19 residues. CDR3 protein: CATSDLGPGTSGITDTQYF. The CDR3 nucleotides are TGTGCCACCAGTGATTTGGGACCCGGGACTAGCGGGATCACAGATACGCAGTATTTT.

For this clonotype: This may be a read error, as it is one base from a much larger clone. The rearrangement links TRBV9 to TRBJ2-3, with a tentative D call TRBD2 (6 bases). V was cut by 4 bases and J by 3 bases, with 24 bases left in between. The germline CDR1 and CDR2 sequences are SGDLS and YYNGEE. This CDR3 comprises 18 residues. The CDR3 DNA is TGTGCCAGCAGCTTCAGGGAGAGCGCGGGACCCCGAACAGATACGCAGTATTTT. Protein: CASSFRESAGPRTDTQYF. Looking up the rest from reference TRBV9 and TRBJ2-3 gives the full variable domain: DSGVTQTPKHLITATGQRVTLRCSPRSGDLSVYWYQQSLDQGLQFLIQYYNGEERAKGNILERFSAQQFPDLHSELNLSSLELGDSALYFCASSFRESAGPRTDTQYFGPGTRLTVL.

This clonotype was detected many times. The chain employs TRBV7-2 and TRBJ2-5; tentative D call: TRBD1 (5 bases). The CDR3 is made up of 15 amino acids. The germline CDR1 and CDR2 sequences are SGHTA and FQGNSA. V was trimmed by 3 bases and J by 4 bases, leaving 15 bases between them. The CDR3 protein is CASSFQTGIPETQYF. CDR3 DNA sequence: TGTGCCAGCAGCTTCCAAACAGGAATCCCAGAGACCCAGTACTTC. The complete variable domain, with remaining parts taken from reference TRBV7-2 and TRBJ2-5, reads GAGVSQSPSNKVTEKGKDVELRCDPISGHTALYWYRQSLGQGLEFLIYFQGNSAPDKSGLPSDRFSAERTGGSVSTLTIQRTQQEDSAVYLCASSFQTGIPETQYFGPGTRLLVL.

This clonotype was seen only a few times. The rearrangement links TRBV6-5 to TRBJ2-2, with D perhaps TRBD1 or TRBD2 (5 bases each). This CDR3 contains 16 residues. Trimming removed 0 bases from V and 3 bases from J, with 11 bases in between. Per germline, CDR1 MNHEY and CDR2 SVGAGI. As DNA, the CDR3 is TGTGCCAGCAGTTACTCGGGACGCTCCCACACCGGGGAGCTGTTTTTT. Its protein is CASSYSGRSHTGELFF.

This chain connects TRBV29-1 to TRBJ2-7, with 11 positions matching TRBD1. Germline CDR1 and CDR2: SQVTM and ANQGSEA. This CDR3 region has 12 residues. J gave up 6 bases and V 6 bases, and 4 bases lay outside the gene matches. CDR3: CSVGQGAGEQYF. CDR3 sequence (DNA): TGCAGCGTCGGACAGGGGGCGGGCGAGCAGTACTTC.

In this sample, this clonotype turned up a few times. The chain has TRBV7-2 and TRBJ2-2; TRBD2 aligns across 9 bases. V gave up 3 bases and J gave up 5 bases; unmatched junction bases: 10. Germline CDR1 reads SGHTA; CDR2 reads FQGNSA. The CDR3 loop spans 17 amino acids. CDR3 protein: CASSFGRLAVGTGELFF. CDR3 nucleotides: TGTGCCAGCAGCTTCGGCAGACTAGCGGTGGGGACCGGGGAGCTGTTTTTT.

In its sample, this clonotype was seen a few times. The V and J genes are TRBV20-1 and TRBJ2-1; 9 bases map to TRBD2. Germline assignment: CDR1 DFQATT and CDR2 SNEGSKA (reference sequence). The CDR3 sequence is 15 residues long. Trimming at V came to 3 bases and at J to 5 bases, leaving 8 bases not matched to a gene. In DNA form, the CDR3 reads TGCAGTGCTAGCACCTCTAGCGGGATGCACAATGAGCAGTTCTTC. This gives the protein CSASTSSGMHNEQFF.

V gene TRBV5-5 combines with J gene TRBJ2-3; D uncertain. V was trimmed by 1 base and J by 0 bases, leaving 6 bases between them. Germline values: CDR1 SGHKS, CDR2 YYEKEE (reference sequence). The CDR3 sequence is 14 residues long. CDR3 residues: CASSLPYSTDTQYF. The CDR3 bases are TGTGCCAGCAGCTTGCCCTATAGCACAGATACGCAGTATTTT.